This record looks at one TCR beta chain sequence and its context. What it binds is not known. These data are taken from a study of T cells in Graves' hyperthyroidism and ophthalmopathy. Notes on the study in general: Within blood appeared most thyroid clonotypes that had expanded above 0.001.

TCR beta CDR3 sequences were amplified from RNA transcripts. TCR CDR3 regions were first amplified by RT-PCR with HTBI primers. TCRdb re-called the multiplex PCR reads through MiXCR, storing one row per CDR3 protein. The data show around 400,000 distinct CDR3 sequences, with around 15% seen just once and roughly 19% held by the top ten. This CDR3 contains 12 residues. Germline V lookup: CDR1 DFQATT, CDR2 SNEGSKA (reference sequence). V shed 0 bases and J shed 10 bases, with 10 bases lying between them. Input material: blood. The sequence was collected from a woman in her fifties or sixties with Graves' ophthalmopathy. V usage is TRBV20-1 and J usage is TRBJ2-1; D ambiguous. CDR3 loop: CSARDPGREQFF. CDR3 DNA: TGCAGTGCTAGAGACCCCGGGCGAGAGCAGTTCTTC.